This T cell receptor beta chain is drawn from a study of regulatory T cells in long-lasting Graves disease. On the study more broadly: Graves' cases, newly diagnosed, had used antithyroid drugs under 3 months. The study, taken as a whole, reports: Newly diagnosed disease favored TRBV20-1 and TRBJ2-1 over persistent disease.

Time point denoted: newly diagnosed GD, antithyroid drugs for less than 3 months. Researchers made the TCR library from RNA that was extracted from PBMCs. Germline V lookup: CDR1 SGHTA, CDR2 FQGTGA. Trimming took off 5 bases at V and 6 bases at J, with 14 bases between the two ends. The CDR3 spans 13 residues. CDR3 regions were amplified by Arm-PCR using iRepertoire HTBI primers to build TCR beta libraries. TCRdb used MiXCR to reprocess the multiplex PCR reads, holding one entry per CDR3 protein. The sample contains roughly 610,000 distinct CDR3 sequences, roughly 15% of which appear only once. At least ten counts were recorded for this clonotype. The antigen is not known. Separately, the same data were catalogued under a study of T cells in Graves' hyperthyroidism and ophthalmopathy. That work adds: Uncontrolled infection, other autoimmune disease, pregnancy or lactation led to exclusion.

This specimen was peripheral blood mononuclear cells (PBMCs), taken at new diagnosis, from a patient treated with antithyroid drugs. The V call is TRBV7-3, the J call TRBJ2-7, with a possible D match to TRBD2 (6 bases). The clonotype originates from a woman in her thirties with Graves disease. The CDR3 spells CASSLKAGSEQYF. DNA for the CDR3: TGTGCCAGCAGCCTCAAGGCGGGGTCCGAGCAGTACTTC.